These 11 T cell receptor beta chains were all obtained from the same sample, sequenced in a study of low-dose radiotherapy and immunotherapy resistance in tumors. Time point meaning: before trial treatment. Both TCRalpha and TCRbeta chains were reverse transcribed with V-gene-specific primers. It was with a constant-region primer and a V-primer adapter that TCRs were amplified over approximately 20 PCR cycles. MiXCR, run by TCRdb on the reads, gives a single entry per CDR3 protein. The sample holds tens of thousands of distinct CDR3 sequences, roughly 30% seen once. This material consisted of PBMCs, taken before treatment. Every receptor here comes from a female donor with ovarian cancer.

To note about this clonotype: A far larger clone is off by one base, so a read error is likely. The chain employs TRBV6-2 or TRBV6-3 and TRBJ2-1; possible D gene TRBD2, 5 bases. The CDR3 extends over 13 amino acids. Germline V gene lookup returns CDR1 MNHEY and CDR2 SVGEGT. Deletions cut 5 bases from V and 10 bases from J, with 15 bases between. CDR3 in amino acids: CASSLGIAKEQFF. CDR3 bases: TGTGCCAGCAGTCTGGGAATAGCGAAAGAGCAGTTCTTC.

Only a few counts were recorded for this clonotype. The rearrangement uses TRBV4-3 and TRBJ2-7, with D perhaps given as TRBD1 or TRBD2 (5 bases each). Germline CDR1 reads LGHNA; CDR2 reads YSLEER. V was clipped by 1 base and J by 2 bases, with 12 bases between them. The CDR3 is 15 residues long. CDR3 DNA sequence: TGCGCCAGCAGCCAAGTCGGGGACCCGACCTACGAGCAGTACTTC. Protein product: CASSQVGDPTYEQYF.

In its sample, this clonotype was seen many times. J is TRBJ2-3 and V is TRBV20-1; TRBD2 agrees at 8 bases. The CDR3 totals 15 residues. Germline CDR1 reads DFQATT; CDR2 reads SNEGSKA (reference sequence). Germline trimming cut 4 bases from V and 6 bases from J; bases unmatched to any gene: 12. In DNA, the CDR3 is TGCAGTGCTACTTGGAGCGGGGGCGGTGTGGATACGCAGTATTTT. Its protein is CSATWSGGGVDTQYF.

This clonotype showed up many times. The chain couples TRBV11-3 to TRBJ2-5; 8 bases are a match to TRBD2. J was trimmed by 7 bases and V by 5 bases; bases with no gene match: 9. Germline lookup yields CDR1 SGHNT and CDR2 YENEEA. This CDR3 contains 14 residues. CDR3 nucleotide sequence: TGTGCCAGCAGCGGCCACGGGAGGGCCGGGACCCAGTACTTC. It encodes CASSGHGRAGTQYF.

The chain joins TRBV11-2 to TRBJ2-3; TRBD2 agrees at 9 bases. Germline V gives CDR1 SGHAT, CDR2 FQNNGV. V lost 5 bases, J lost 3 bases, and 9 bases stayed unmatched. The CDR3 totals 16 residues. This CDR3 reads CASSPSGGRRTDTQYF. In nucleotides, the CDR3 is TGTGCCAGCAGCCCCAGCGGGGGGCGGAGAACAGATACGCAGTATTTT.

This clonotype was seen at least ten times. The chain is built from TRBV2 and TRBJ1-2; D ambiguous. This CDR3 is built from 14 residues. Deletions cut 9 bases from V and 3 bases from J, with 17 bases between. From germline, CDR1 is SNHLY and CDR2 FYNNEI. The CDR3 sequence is CARDLTTADYGYTF. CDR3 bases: TGTGCCAGAGATCTTACCACAGCGGACTATGGCTACACCTTC.

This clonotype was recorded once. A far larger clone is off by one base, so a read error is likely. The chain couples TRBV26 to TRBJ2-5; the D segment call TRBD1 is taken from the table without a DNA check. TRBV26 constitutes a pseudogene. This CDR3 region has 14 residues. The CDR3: CASSLGAGGVAQYF. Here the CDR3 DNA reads TGTGCCAGCAGTTTGGGCGCGGGGGGCGTCGCCCAGTACTTC.

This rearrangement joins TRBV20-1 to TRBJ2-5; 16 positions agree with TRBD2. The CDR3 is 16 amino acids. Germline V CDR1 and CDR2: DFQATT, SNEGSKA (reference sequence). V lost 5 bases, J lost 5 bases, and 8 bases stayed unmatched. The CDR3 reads CSASGTSGRVWETQYF. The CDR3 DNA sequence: TGCAGTGCTTCCGGGACTAGCGGGAGGGTTTGGGAGACCCAGTACTTC.

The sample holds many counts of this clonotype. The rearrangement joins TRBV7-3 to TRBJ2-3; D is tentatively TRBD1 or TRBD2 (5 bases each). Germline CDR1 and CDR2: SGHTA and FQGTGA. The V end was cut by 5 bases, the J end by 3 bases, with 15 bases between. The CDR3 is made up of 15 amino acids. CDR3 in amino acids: CASSPGRAMTDTQYF. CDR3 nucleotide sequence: TGTGCCAGCAGCCCGGGACGAGCAATGACAGATACGCAGTATTTT.

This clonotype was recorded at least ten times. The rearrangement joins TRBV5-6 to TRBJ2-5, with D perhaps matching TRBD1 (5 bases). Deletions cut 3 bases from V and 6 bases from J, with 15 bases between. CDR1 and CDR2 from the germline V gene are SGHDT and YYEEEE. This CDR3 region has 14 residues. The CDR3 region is CASSSNQGGQTQYF. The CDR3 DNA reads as TGTGCCAGCAGCTCCAATCAGGGTGGACAGACCCAGTACTTC. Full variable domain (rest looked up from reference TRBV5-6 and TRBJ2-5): DAGVTQSPTHLIKTRGQQVTLRCSPKSGHDTVSWYQQALGQGPQFIFQYYEEEERQRGNFPDRFSGHQFPNYSSELNVNALLLGDSALYLCASSSNQGGQTQYFGPGTRLLVL.

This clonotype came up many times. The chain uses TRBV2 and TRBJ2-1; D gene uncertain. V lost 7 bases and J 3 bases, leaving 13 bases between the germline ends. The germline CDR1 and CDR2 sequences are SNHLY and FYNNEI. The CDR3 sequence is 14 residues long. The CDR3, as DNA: TGTGCCAGCATGAGGAGACTGGACTACAATGAGCAGTTCTTC. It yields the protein CASMRRLDYNEQFF.